This T cell receptor beta chain comes out of a study of control samples from healthy donors and cancer patients. Profiling relied on immunoSEQ multiplex PCR, and the TCRdb table lists in-frame clones only, not all of them. The sample contains about 410,000 clones, around nine tenths of which appear only once. Regarding this clone: In the same sample, other DNA sequences code for this CDR3.

CDR3 length equals 13 residues. V lost 2 bases and J lost 5, with 9 bases in between. Germline V gene data show CDR1 as GTSNPN and CDR2 as SVGIG (reference sequence). The chain is built from TRBV30 and TRBJ2-2; D gene unclear. This TCR was recovered from a middle-aged man with head and neck cancer. Sequenced sample: PBMCs. CDR3 bases: TGTGCCTGGAGTAGTGGGCTAACCGGGGAGCTGTTTTTT. It codes for CAWSSGLTGELFF.